Below, one TCR beta chain is given with its context. Antigen: not known. TCRdb's copy holds only in-frame clones and misses some; the assay was immunoSEQ multiplex PCR. The data show 71,000 or so clones, approximately 80% seen once. The sample is drawn from a study of OX40 agonist ivuxolimab in advanced cancers. Overall study: Patients were dosed intravenously with ivuxolimab at 0.01 to 10 mg/kg every 2 weeks. Patients enrolled in dose escalation were diagnosed with hepatocellular carcinoma, melanoma, renal cell or head and neck cancer. Points from the study as a whole: In the expanded peripheral T cells, antigen specificity was never determined.

Patients were ruled out by autoimmune disease history or systemic immunosuppression. CDR3 length: 15 amino acids. V was cut by 5 bases and J by 3 bases, with 15 bases left in between. Germline assignment: CDR1 SGHTA and CDR2 FQGNSA. This chain joins TRBV7-2 and TRBJ2-3; weak D call: TRBD1 (5 bases). Specimen: CD4+ or CD8+ T cells sorted from blood, collected in a trial of the OX40 agonist ivuxolimab. This TCR came from an adult with an advanced solid tumor such as melanoma, head and neck, liver or kidney cancer. CDR3 DNA: TGTGCCAGCAGCCAAAGGAAGACAGCGACAGATACGCAGTATTTT. Protein sequence: CASSQRKTATDTQYF.